Listed below are T cell receptor beta chains from one sample, sequenced in a study of T-cell reconstitution after alpha-beta-depleted transplantation in children. TCRdb reanalysed the PCR reads using MiXCR and keeps one entry per CDR3 protein. The top ten clones hold 25% to 30% of a sample with some 450,000 distinct CDR3 sequences, over 40% of them seen once. Sequenced material: PBMCs, taken before TCRalphabeta/CD19-depleted stem cell transplant. The receptors originated from a girl aged 2-15 years with aplastic anemia, due to receive a stem cell transplant. Both conserved end residues are part of each CDR3. The D gene is left open where the match is weak. Size values are once, few and many counts, or a class for expanded clones, and some rows have none.

CASSLAGTGRYEQYF	TGTGCCAGCAGCTTAGCCGGGACAGGGAGGTACGAGCAGTACTTC	.	TRBD1	TRBV7-8	TRBJ2-7
CASQYQGDAGANVLTF	TGTGCCAGCCAGTACCAGGGAGACGCAGGGGCCAACGTCCTGACTTTC	.	.	TRBV12-3/TRBV12-4	TRBJ2-6
CASSSNSLTDTQYF	TGTGCCAGCAGTAGTAACTCACTAACAGATACGCAGTATTTT	.	.	TRBV28	TRBJ2-3
CASSGLSGGSDTQYF	TGCGCCAGCAGCGGGCTTAGCGGGGGGTCAGATACGCAGTATTTT	.	TRBD2	TRBV5-1	TRBJ2-3
CASSPLGPQSVGTQYF	TGTGCCAGCTCCCCGTTGGGACCCCAGTCGGTCGGGACCCAGTACTTC	.	.	TRBV18	TRBJ2-5
CAIGIQETQYF	TGTGCCATCGGGATCCAAGAGACCCAGTACTTC	many	.	TRBV10-3	TRBJ2-5
CASSSRWAGIQYF	TGTGCCAGCAGTAGTAGGTGGGCAGGCATTCAGTACTTC	.	.	TRBV12-3/TRBV12-4	TRBJ2-4
CSVPGAYEQYF	TGCAGCGTCCCAGGGGCCTACGAGCAGTACTTC	.	.	TRBV29-1	TRBJ2-7
CASSYSTGGEQYF	TGTGCCAGCAGTTACTCGACAGGAGGCGAGCAGTACTTC	few	.	TRBV6-5	TRBJ2-7
CASSKGTGYAETQYF	TGTGCCAGCAGCAAAGGGACAGGGTATGCAGAGACCCAGTACTTC	.	TRBD1	TRBV7-8	TRBJ2-5
CASRLSASASSYYERFF	TGTGCCAGCCGTTTATCGGCCAGCGCTAGCTCCTACTATGAGCGGTTCTTC	once	.	TRBV27	TRBJ2-1
CASSLAPGAGYEQYF	TGTGCCAGCAGCTTAGCGCCGGGGGCAGGATACGAGCAGTACTTC	few	.	TRBV7-2	TRBJ2-7
CASSLTHRTSGISYNEQFF	TGCGCCAGCAGCTTGACTCACCGGACTAGCGGGATCTCCTACAATGAGCAGTTCTTC	.	TRBD2	TRBV5-1	TRBJ2-1
CASSRDSLTGELFF	TGTGCCAGCAGTCGGGACAGTCTCACCGGGGAGCTGTTTTTT	many	TRBD1	TRBV6-1	TRBJ2-2
CASSLEAYSYEQYF	TGCGCCAGCAGCTTGGAAGCCTACTCCTACGAGCAGTACTTC	.	.	TRBV5-1	TRBJ2-7
CSAGEGYTF	TGCAGCGCTGGAGAAGGCTACACCTTC	many	.	TRBV29-1	TRBJ1-2
CASSFGGRLYYGYTF	TGTGCCAGCAGTTTCGGGGGCAGACTTTACTATGGCTACACCTTC	.	.	TRBV6-5	TRBJ1-2
CASSLSFATSATGGYTF	TGTGCCAGCAGCTTAAGTTTTGCGACATCGGCAACGGGTGGCTACACCTTC	.	.	TRBV7-2	TRBJ1-2